The 32 T cell receptor beta chains given below trace back to one sample, sequenced in a study of cytomegalovirus exposure and HLA in healthy donors. This PCR relied on a set of 60 Vbeta primers and 13 Jbeta primers. Sequenced by immunoSEQ multiplex PCR; TCRdb stores in-frame clones only, minus some. In the table there are 150,000 to 200,000 clones, 75% of which are singletons. Sequencing was carried out using PBMCs. These receptors came from a woman aged 40 to 55 in good health and CMV-seropositive.

The CDR3 protein is CASSPPAMSEQYF. The CDR3 coding sequence is TGTGCCAGCTCACCACCGGCCATGTCCGAGCAGTACTTC. The chain carries TRBV18 and TRBJ2-7; no definite D call. This CDR3 is built from 13 residues. Germline V gene lookup returns CDR1 KGHSH and CDR2 LQKENI. V lost 0 bases, J lost 6 bases, and 9 bases lay in between.

The rearrangement joins TRBV6-5 to TRBJ2-1; 9 bases are a match to TRBD2. The CDR3 length is 15 residues. Trimming took 1 base from V and 5 from J; bases not matched to a gene: 3. Germline CDR1 MNHEY, CDR2 SVGAGI. The CDR3 loop is CASSYYSGRNNEQFF. CDR3 nucleotides: TGTGCCAGCAGTTACTACAGCGGGAGGAACAATGAGCAGTTCTTC.

This chain links TRBV6-1 with TRBJ2-1; 7 bases agree with TRBD2. The J segment lost 5 bases and the V segment lost 3 bases, leaving 10 bases of the junction unmatched. CDR3 length: 16 residues. Germline lookup yields CDR1 MNHNS and CDR2 SASEGT. CDR3 sequence reads: CASSEAQAGGNNEQFF. The CDR3 DNA reads TGTGCCAGCAGTGAGGCCCAGGCCGGGGGGAACAATGAGCAGTTCTTC.

The V gene is TRBV30, the J gene TRBJ2-2, with 8 nucleotides matching TRBD2. Germline-derived CDR1 and CDR2 are GTSNPN and SVGIG (reference sequence). This CDR3 has 16 amino acids. The trim removed 1 base at V and 2 bases at J, leaving 6 bases unmatched. CDR3 in DNA: TGTGCCTGGAGTGGGCTAGCGGGTTTCAACACCGGGGAGCTGTTTTTT. This translates into CAWSGLAGFNTGELFF.

This clone was counted a single time. This rearrangement joins TRBV7-2 to TRBJ2-7; TRBD2 matches at 12 bases. The V gene's germline CDR1 is SGHTA and CDR2 FQGNSA. V lost 2 bases to trimming and J lost 6 bases; unmatched junction nucleotides: 8. The CDR3 totals 16 residues. CDR3 in amino acids: CASSLIPLLAGGEQYF. CDR3 in DNA: TGTGCCAGCAGCTTAATCCCTCTACTAGCGGGAGGCGAGCAGTACTTC.

CDR3 protein: CASKASGIVTGELFF. CDR3 DNA sequence: TGTGCCAGCAAGGCTAGCGGGATTGTAACCGGGGAGCTGTTTTTT. The chain carries TRBV6-5 and TRBJ2-2, with 9 bases aligning to TRBD2. This CDR3 has 15 amino acids. From germline, CDR1 is MNHEY and CDR2 SVGAGI. V was clipped by 7 bases and J by 5 bases; unmatched bases: 8.

J is TRBJ2-1 and V is TRBV28, with 9 bases matching TRBD2. The CDR3 spans 20 residues. V trimming: 6 bases; J trimming: 5 bases; junction bases outside the gene matches: 23. Germline values: CDR1 MDHEN, CDR2 SYDVKM. CDR3 nucleotides: TGTGCCAGCAGCCCGTTTATAGACGGGCTAGCGGGAACTCAAGACAATGAGCAGTTCTTC. Protein product: CASSPFIDGLAGTQDNEQFF.

J is TRBJ2-7 and V is TRBV15, with D uncertain. Germline CDR1 LNHNV, CDR2 YYDKDF (reference sequence). The CDR3 runs to 15 residues. V was clipped by 3 bases and J by 0 bases, with 12 bases between them. The DNA for the CDR3 is TGTGCCACCAGCAGTATACGGAGAAGCTCCTACGAGCAGTACTTC. Protein sequence: CATSSIRRSSYEQYF.

The chain has TRBV14 and TRBJ2-1; 11 bases fit TRBD1. J was trimmed by 8 bases and V by 2 bases; bases with no gene match: 5. The CDR3 is made up of 15 amino acids. Germline CDR1 reads SGHDN; CDR2 reads FVKESK. The CDR3 protein is CASSQSSGQGDEQFF. The CDR3 coding sequence is TGTGCCAGCAGCCAATCGTCGGGACAGGGGGATGAGCAGTTCTTC.

This chain connects TRBV18 to TRBJ1-2; 7 positions agree with TRBD1. Germline V CDR1 and CDR2: KGHSH, LQKENI. Trimming cost V 1 base and J 8 bases; bases outside gene matches: 7. The CDR3 is made up of 14 amino acids. Here the CDR3 DNA reads TGTGCCAGCTCACCACTAGACAGGGAGAAGGGCTACACCTTC. Protein: CASSPLDREKGYTF.

CDR3 DNA sequence: TGTGCCAGCAGCCCGAGGACAGGGGGGACTAATGAAAAACTGTTTTTT. It translates to CASSPRTGGTNEKLFF. This chain joins TRBV7-2 and TRBJ1-4; 10 bases align to TRBD1. This CDR3 has 16 amino acids. The junction had 5 bases not matched to a gene; V was cut back by 5 bases and J by 2 bases. Per the germline V gene, CDR1 is SGHTA and CDR2 is FQGNSA.

The chain uses TRBV19 and TRBJ2-2; D may be TRBD1 (5 bases). Per germline, CDR1 LNHDA and CDR2 SQIVND (reference sequence). Trimming cost V 6 bases and J 1 base, with 6 bases left between them. CDR3 size: 13 residues. The CDR3 loop is CASRTGNTGELFF. The CDR3 DNA is TGTGCCAGTAGAACAGGGAACACCGGGGAGCTGTTTTTT.

As regards this clone: Relative to the germline gene, one junction end is altered; a read error may explain this. The CDR3 spells CSSSTANTEAFF. The CDR3 DNA reads TGTTCCAGCAGCACAGCGAACACTGAAGCTTTCTTT. This chain joins TRBV7-9 and TRBJ1-1; no definite D call. The CDR3 loop spans 12 amino acids. Germline V gene lookup returns CDR1 SEHNR and CDR2 FQNEAQ (reference sequence).

A single count supports this clone. This sequence joins TRBV7-2 and TRBJ1-4, with unresolved D. Germline assignment: CDR1 SGHTA and CDR2 FQGNSA. The CDR3 has 13 amino acids. V was clipped by 3 bases and J by 8 bases, with 10 bases between them. In nucleotides, the CDR3 is TGTGCCAGCAGCTTTACCCCCGGGGAAAAACTGTTTTTT. It yields the protein CASSFTPGEKLFF.

This chain joins TRBV28 and TRBJ1-2, with D possibly matching TRBD1 (5 bases). This CDR3 region has 17 residues. Per the germline V gene, CDR1 is MDHEN and CDR2 is SYDVKM. Trimming pared 8 bases from V and 7 bases from J, leaving 29 bases between. CDR3 sequence reads: CASQITHQGGVIGGYTF. CDR3 DNA sequence: TGTGCCAGCCAGATCACCCACCAGGGAGGTGTAATTGGTGGCTACACCTTC.

This chain connects TRBV7-8 to TRBJ2-5, with 7 bases that match TRBD1. CDR3 length: 13 residues. V lost 5 bases, J lost 3 bases, and 3 bases stayed unmatched. Germline-derived CDR1 and CDR2 are SGHVS and FQNEAQ. The CDR3 DNA reads as TGTGCCAGCAGCCTAGACAGGGAAGAGACCCAGTACTTC. Protein: CASSLDREETQYF.

This clone is large by share. The chain is built from TRBV28 and TRBJ2-7; TRBD1 agrees at 10 bases. Germline CDR1 is MDHEN and CDR2 is SYDVKM. This CDR3 has 14 residues. Trimming took 6 bases from V and 2 from J; bases not matched to a gene: 4. The CDR3 protein is CASRTGTGAYEQYF. The CDR3 coding sequence is TGTGCCAGCAGGACCGGGACAGGGGCCTACGAGCAGTACTTC.

The V and J genes are TRBV5-1 and TRBJ2-6; D is possibly TRBD1 (5 bases). Germline V CDR1 and CDR2: SGHRS, YFSETQ. This CDR3 region has 15 residues. V was shortened by 4 bases and J by 5 bases, with 13 bases between the two germline ends. The CDR3 region has the DNA TGCGCCAGCAGCAACGGCCCGGACAGGGCCAACGTCCTGACTTTC. The encoded protein is CASSNGPDRANVLTF.

The rearrangement uses TRBV2 and TRBJ2-6; 7 bases are shared with TRBD1. This CDR3 comprises 14 residues. Losses at the gene ends were 10 bases for V and 2 bases for J; bases not matched to a gene: 5. The germline V gene has CDR1 SNHLY and CDR2 FYNNEI. CDR3 in amino acids: CATNTGAGANVLTF. Here the CDR3 DNA reads TGTGCCACAAACACAGGGGCTGGGGCCAACGTCCTGACTTTC.

The chain is built from TRBV7-9 and TRBJ2-7; D gene ambiguous. Germline values: CDR1 SEHNR, CDR2 FQNEAQ (reference sequence). The germline V and J ends were trimmed by 1 base and 3 bases, with 10 bases remaining between them. The CDR3 covers 14 residues. CDR3 residues: CASSLDLQSYEQYF. CDR3 DNA sequence: TGTGCCAGCAGCTTAGACCTACAGAGCTACGAGCAGTACTTC.

This chain connects TRBV29-1 to TRBJ2-1; D unclear. The CDR3 length is 11 residues. Germline V gives CDR1 SQVTM, CDR2 ANQGSEA. V lost 2 bases and J lost 4, with 3 bases in between. CDR3 DNA: TGCAGCGTTGAACTATACAATGAGCAGTTCTTC. It translates to CSVELYNEQFF.

The CDR3 reads CASSSGQGRTGELFF. DNA for the CDR3: TGTGCCAGCAGTTCCGGACAGGGGAGAACCGGGGAGCTGTTTTTT. The chain combines TRBV28 with TRBJ2-2; 9 nucleotides match TRBD1. The CDR3 has 15 residues. The V and J ends lost 4 bases and 5 bases, in that order; junction bases with no gene match: 5. Germline V gives CDR1 MDHEN, CDR2 SYDVKM.

V is TRBV5-5 and J is TRBJ1-1; 9 bases fit TRBD1. J gave up 5 bases and V 4 bases, and 6 bases lay outside the gene matches. The germline CDR1 and CDR2 sequences are SGHKS and YYEKEE (reference sequence). CDR3 length equals 14 residues. DNA for the CDR3: TGTGCCAGCAGCAACGGGACAGGGAGAACTGAAGCTTTCTTT. It encodes CASSNGTGRTEAFF.

This clone occurred a few times. This chain links TRBV6-1 with TRBJ2-7, with 7 bases aligning to TRBD2. Germline V lookup: CDR1 MNHNS, CDR2 SASEGT. Unmatched junction bases numbered 3, after V lost 7 bases and J lost 0 bases. The CDR3 is made up of 13 amino acids. CDR3 sequence reads: CASTRDYSYEQYF. The CDR3 bases are TGTGCCAGCACCCGGGACTACTCCTACGAGCAGTACTTC.

In this sample, this clone is medium-sized. CDR3 loop: CASSLTRVSGFNQPQHF. The CDR3 DNA is TGTGCCAGCAGTTTGACCAGGGTCTCCGGTTTCAATCAGCCCCAGCATTTT. The rearrangement uses TRBV27 and TRBJ1-5, with a tentative D call TRBD1 (5 bases). The V and J ends lost 3 bases and 3 bases respectively, with 18 bases between them. The germline CDR1 and CDR2 sequences are MNHEY and SMNVEV (reference sequence). The CDR3 consists of 17 residues.

The chain couples TRBV5-1 to TRBJ2-3; D might be TRBD1 (5 bases). This CDR3 has 15 residues. Trimming pared 4 bases from V and 2 bases from J, leaving 14 bases between. Germline V lookup: CDR1 SGHRS, CDR2 YFSETQ. The CDR3 DNA sequence: TGCGCCAGCAGCAGTCTCGGACAATACACAGATACGCAGTATTTT. It codes for CASSSLGQYTDTQYF.

V is TRBV4-3 and J is TRBJ1-3; weak D call: TRBD1 (5 bases). Germline V gene sequence: CDR1 LGHNA, CDR2 YSLEER. V lost 0 bases, J lost 0 bases, and 12 bases lay in between. There are 17 residues in the CDR3. The CDR3 here is CASSQDPRAYSGNTIYF. In DNA form, the CDR3 reads TGCGCCAGCAGCCAAGACCCCAGGGCTTACTCTGGAAACACCATATATTTT.

This clone was seen only once. The CDR3 reads CASSPGTDTQYF. CDR3 sequence (DNA): TGTGCCAGCAGCCCGGGCACAGATACGCAGTATTTT. V usage is TRBV7-3 and J usage is TRBJ2-3; no clear D gene. Deletions cut 5 bases from V and 1 base from J, with 4 bases between. CDR1 and CDR2 (germline): SGHTA, FQGTGA. The CDR3 runs to 12 residues. The full variable domain, rest sourced from reference TRBV7-3 and TRBJ2-3, is GAGVSQTPSNKVTEKGKYVELRCDPISGHTALYWYRQSLGQGPEFLIYFQGTGAADDSGLPNDRFFAVRPEGSVSTLKIQRTERGDSAVYLCASSPGTDTQYFGPGTRLTVL.

This clone was seen a handful of times. The chain employs TRBV11-2 and TRBJ1-2; no clear D gene. With 0 bases removed from V and 3 bases from J, the gap between germline ends came to 5 bases. Germline V gives CDR1 SGHAT, CDR2 FQNNGV. This CDR3 has 13 amino acids. The chain's CDR3 is CASSLDRDYGYTF. CDR3 DNA sequence: TGTGCCAGCAGCTTAGATCGCGACTATGGCTACACCTTC.

The genes are TRBV2 and TRBJ2-3, with a weak D call TRBD1 (5 bases). Germline V gives CDR1 SNHLY, CDR2 FYNNEI. V lost 6 bases to trimming and J lost 4 bases, with 8 bases between them. CDR3 length equals 12 residues. CDR3 sequence reads: CASSAGSDTQYF. In DNA, the CDR3 is TGTGCCAGCAGCGCAGGGTCAGATACGCAGTATTTT.

The genes are TRBV6-6 and TRBJ2-7; the D gene is possibly TRBD2 (7 bases). V was trimmed by 0 bases and J by 6 bases, leaving 9 bases between them. Germline CDR1 MNHNY, CDR2 SVGAGI (reference sequence). The CDR3 spans 13 residues. The CDR3 loop reads CASSYSRGGEQYF. Here the CDR3 DNA reads TGTGCCAGCAGTTACTCGAGGGGGGGCGAGCAGTACTTC.

The chain joins TRBV16 to TRBJ2-1; D gene unclear. This CDR3 spans 16 amino acids. Germline CDR1 KGHSY, CDR2 FQNENV. V was clipped by 0 bases and J by 3 bases, with 12 bases between them. The CDR3 loop is CASSQSNRARYNEQFF. CDR3 bases: TGTGCCAGCAGCCAATCCAACAGAGCCCGCTACAATGAGCAGTTCTTC.